The T cell receptor beta chain described here comes from a study of human T cells and chemical hapten exposure. Germline V gene data show CDR1 as LNHNV and CDR2 as YYDKDF (reference sequence). The CDR3 loop spans 14 amino acids. Trimming shortened V by 3 bases and J by 3 bases, and 9 bases separated the two germline ends. TCRdb reanalysed the RACE reads using MiXCR and keeps one entry per CDR3 protein. The profile covers 180,000 or so distinct CDR3 sequences, with about a fifth appearing a single time and under 7% taken by the ten largest. Documented time point: patch test 1, 2 weeks after DPC sensitization. Treatment meaning: therapeutic diphenylcyclopropenone sensitization with weekly scalp DPC. This clonotype has more than one count but fewer than ten.

The rearrangement uses TRBV15 and TRBJ1-5; D is unclear. Sample: whole blood, taken in connection with sensitization to the hapten diphenylcyclopropenone (DPC). This clonotype was sampled from a woman aged 45-59 years with alopecia areata. Some clones in this sample may be carry-over from other donors' samples. The CDR3 sequence: CATSSGLFNQPQHF. The CDR3 DNA reads TGTGCCACCAGCAGCGGACTGTTCAATCAGCCCCAGCATTTT.